This entry is about one TCR beta chain. Its target is not known. These data originate in a study of cytomegalovirus exposure and HLA in healthy donors. Overall study findings and caveats: The HLA-A and HLA-B alleles of most subjects were reportedly predicted accurately from TCR beta sequences. With later analysis, a missense DCLRE1C variant became linked to TCR beta V- and J-gene trimming.

Germline assignment: CDR1 SGHTA and CDR2 FQGTGA. CDR3 length: 17 residues. V shed 5 bases and J shed 4 bases, with 22 bases lying between them. The PCR contained 60 Vbeta and 13 Jbeta primers. Sequencing used immunoSEQ multiplex PCR; TCRdb keeps in-frame clones, though not all of them. The sample has about 180,000 clones, over 70% seen once. The V call is TRBV7-3, the J call TRBJ2-3, with TRBD2 as a possible D gene (7 bases). Sequencing used PBMCs. This clonotype was obtained from a woman in her forties or fifties in good health and CMV-seronegative. DNA for the CDR3: TGTGCCAGCAGCCCATCCCGGGGGGCGGGGTCACCAGATACGCAGTATTTT. It encodes CASSPSRGAGSPDTQYF.